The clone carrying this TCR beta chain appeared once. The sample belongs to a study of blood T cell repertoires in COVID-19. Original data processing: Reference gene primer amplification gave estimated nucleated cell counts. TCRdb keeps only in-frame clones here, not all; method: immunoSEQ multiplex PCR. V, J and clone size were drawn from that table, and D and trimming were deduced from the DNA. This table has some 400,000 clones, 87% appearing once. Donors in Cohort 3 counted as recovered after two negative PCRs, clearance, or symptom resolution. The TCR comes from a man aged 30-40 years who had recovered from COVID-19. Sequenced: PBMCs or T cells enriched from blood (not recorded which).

The CDR3 sequence is CASSRSDTGELFF. DNA of the CDR3: TGTGCCAGTAGTCGGTCGGACACCGGGGAGCTGTTTTTT. The rearrangement joins TRBV19 to TRBJ2-2, with D hard to call. Between the trimmed V and J ends, which lost 5 bases and 3 bases, there was a span of 7 bases. Germline CDR1 is LNHDA and CDR2 is SQIVND (reference sequence). This CDR3 has 13 residues. Drawing the rest from reference TRBV19 and TRBJ2-2, the complete variable domain is DGGITQSPKYLFRKEGQNVTLSCEQNLNHDAMYWYRQDPGQGLRLIYYSQIVNDFQKGDIAEGYSVSREKKESFPLTVTSAQKNPTAFYLCASSRSDTGELFFGEGSRLTVL.